Below, one TCR beta chain is given with its context. With 6 bases clipped from V and 5 bases from J, the junction kept 7 bases outside the gene matches. The CDR3 is 14 residues long. Germline V CDR1 and CDR2: MNHEY, SMNVEV (reference sequence). The sample comes from a study of T cell changes during pregnancy in multiple sclerosis. Sequencing was performed with immunoSEQ multiplex PCR; in TCRdb, only in-frame clones are kept and a portion is missing. The table has 72,000 or so clones, approximately 93% seen once. The chain links TRBV27 to TRBJ2-1; 7 positions match TRBD1. The receptor was derived from a female donor with multiple sclerosis, enrolled in a pregnancy study. Sample: peripheral blood, taken in the second trimester of pregnancy. The chain's CDR3 is CASRLIGQDNEQFF. CDR3 DNA: TGTGCCAGCAGACTTATCGGACAGGACAATGAGCAGTTCTTC.